This entry concerns a single TCR beta chain. Its matching antigen is unknown. Method: immunoSEQ multiplex PCR; TCRdb's copy keeps in-frame clones and lacks some. Of tens of thousands of clones in the sample, 93% were seen once. The trim removed 3 bases at V and 6 bases at J, leaving 8 bases unmatched. Germline CDR1 is SGHNT and CDR2 is YYREEE (reference sequence). The length of the CDR3 is 15 residues. The record originates from a study of siplizumab effects on memory and regulatory T cells. Overall study results and limits: Siplizumab led to significantly less abundant alloreactive sequences that could be traced back to unstimulated CD4+ memory cells. Naive T cells appeared more varied than memory cells and looked like key alloresponse contributors. No more than a minor fraction of alloreactive clones could be traced back to unstimulated subsets. Confirmatory evidence of suppressive function in proliferating siplizumab-culture Tregs was not obtained.

Sequenced material: CD8+ T cells sorted from blood. The chain combines TRBV5-4 with TRBJ2-2; 7 bases map to TRBD1. The sequence was collected from a human donor in good health. Here the CDR3 reads CASSSGQAHAGELFF. The CDR3 nucleotides are TGTGCCAGCAGCTCAGGACAGGCTCACGCCGGGGAGCTGTTTTTT.